This passage covers 15 T cell receptor beta chains from one sample sequenced in a study of T cell responses to AZD1222 COVID-19 vaccine. Measured with immunoSEQ multiplex PCR; TCRdb has only the in-frame clones, and not every one. The sample consists of some 150,000 clones, about 90% of them appearing once. The specimen comprised peripheral blood, sampled on day 0 of AZD1222 vaccination. The origin of the receptors is an adult in good health.

The chain couples TRBV11-3 to TRBJ2-1; 7 bases are shared with TRBD2. After removal of 1 base from V and 1 base from J, the junction contained 7 bases not matched to a gene. The germline V gene encodes CDR1 SGHNT and CDR2 YENEEA. The CDR3 totals 17 residues. The CDR3 spells CASSLGGAGASYNEQFF. Written as DNA, the CDR3 is TGTGCCAGCAGCTTAGGAGGGGCGGGAGCGTCCTACAATGAGCAGTTCTTC. The full variable domain, in which reference TRBV11-3 and TRBJ2-1 provide the parts outside the CDR3, is EAGVVQSPRYKIIEKKQPVAFWCNPISGHNTLYWYLQNLGQGPELLIRYENEEAVDDSQLPKDRFSAERLKGVDSTLKIQPAELGDSAVYLCASSLGGAGASYNEQFFGPGTRLTVL.

This chain links TRBV30 with TRBJ1-5; D not resolved. Germline-derived CDR1 and CDR2 are GTSNPN and SVGIG (reference sequence). The length of the CDR3 is 15 residues. Trimming left V 0 bases short and J 1 base short, with 10 bases between. CDR3 in amino acids: CAWSVLGDSNQPQHF. DNA of the CDR3: TGTGCCTGGAGTGTACTGGGAGACAGCAATCAGCCCCAGCATTTT.

The rearrangement links TRBV6-5 to TRBJ2-2, with D tentatively TRBD1 (5 bases). Germline assignment: CDR1 MNHEY and CDR2 SVGAGI. This CDR3 region has 15 residues. V lost 5 bases, J lost 7 bases, and 17 bases lay in between. The CDR3 reads CASSPWSGRDGELFF. The CDR3 nucleotides are TGTGCCAGCAGTCCCTGGTCAGGGCGTGACGGGGAGCTGTTTTTT.

This chain links TRBV30 with TRBJ2-2; D is unclear. V was cut by 0 bases and J by 4 bases, with 12 bases left in between. This CDR3 spans 15 amino acids. CDR1 and CDR2 from the germline V gene are GTSNPN and SVGIG (reference sequence). This CDR3 is CAWSVESWGTGELFF. The CDR3 DNA is TGTGCCTGGAGTGTCGAGAGCTGGGGCACCGGGGAGCTGTTTTTT.

This clone is a singleton in its sample. This chain uses TRBV3-1 (or the pseudogene TRBV3-2) with TRBJ1-6; TRBD1 matches at 9 bases. Germline V lookup: CDR1 LGHDT, CDR2 YNNKEL (reference sequence). J lost 7 bases, V lost 1 base, and 8 bases had no gene match. The CDR3 spans 17 residues. The CDR3 sequence is CASSQGLRDRDNSPLHF. DNA of the CDR3: TGTGCCAGCAGCCAAGGTCTTCGGGACAGGGACAATTCACCCCTCCACTTT.

V is TRBV29-1 and J is TRBJ1-2, with D possibly matching TRBD1 (6 bases). The CDR3 loop spans 11 amino acids. Germline V gene lookup returns CDR1 SQVTM and CDR2 ANQGSEA. The germline V and J ends were trimmed by 7 bases and 9 bases, with 15 bases remaining between them. The CDR3 spells CSAETGQRYTF. The DNA of the CDR3 is TGCAGCGCCGAGACAGGACAGCGCTACACCTTC. The variable domain in full, with the rest retrieved from reference TRBV29-1 and TRBJ1-2, is SAVISQKPSRDICQRGTSLTIQCQVDSQVTMMFWYRQQPGQSLTLIATANQGSEATYESGFVIDKFPISRPNLTFSTLTVSNMSPEDSSIYLCSAETGQRYTFGSGTRLTVV.

This clone was seen more than once but under ten times. This chain links TRBV27 with TRBJ1-6; 8 bases line up with TRBD1. The CDR3 spans 16 residues. Germline V CDR1 and CDR2: MNHEY, SMNVEV (reference sequence). Trimming cost V 5 bases and J 9 bases; bases outside gene matches: 12. The CDR3 DNA follows: TGTGCCAGCAGTCCACCAGGGGGCAGGGGCGGTTCACCCCTCCACTTT. It specifies CASSPPGGRGGSPLHF.

The gene calls are TRBV27 and TRBJ2-2; 7 bases match TRBD2. CDR1 is MNHEY, CDR2 SMNVEV, per germline (reference sequence). The ends lost 7 bases at V and 5 bases at J; junction bases unmatched: 22. This CDR3 spans 19 amino acids. CDR3 bases: TGTGCCAGCACCTTCCTTGGCCTAGCGGATAATATTGGGACCGGGGAGCTGTTTTTT. It specifies CASTFLGLADNIGTGELFF.

V usage is TRBV13 and J usage is TRBJ1-2; 7 bases are shared with TRBD1. CDR3 size: 15 residues. V was clipped by 4 bases and J by 3 bases; unmatched bases: 8. CDR1 and CDR2 from the germline V gene are PRHDT and FYEKMQ (reference sequence). The CDR3 DNA is TGTGCCAGCAGCTGGAGACAGGGAGGGGACTATGGCTACACCTTC. Translation gives CASSWRQGGDYGYTF.

The rearrangement joins TRBV7-9 to TRBJ2-7; D unresolved. CDR1 SEHNR and CDR2 FQNEAQ come from the germline V gene (reference sequence). This CDR3 has 13 amino acids. Trimming removed 7 bases from V and 3 bases from J, with 13 bases in between. The CDR3 here is CASTIDGNYEQYF. The CDR3 nucleotides are TGTGCCAGCACCATCGACGGAAACTACGAGCAGTACTTC. Variable domain in full (rest from reference TRBV7-9 and TRBJ2-7): DTGVSQNPRHKITKRGQNVTFRCDPISEHNRLYWYRQTLGQGPEFLTYFQNEAQLEKSRLLSDRFSAERPKGSFSTLEIQRTEQGDSAMYLCASTIDGNYEQYFGPGTRLTVT.

Only a few counts were recorded for this clone. The chain combines TRBV5-1 with TRBJ2-5, with 10 nucleotides matching TRBD2. Germline V gene data show CDR1 as SGHRS and CDR2 as YFSETQ. CDR3 length: 16 residues. The V and J ends lost 0 bases and 5 bases, in that order; junction bases with no gene match: 7. CDR3 amino acids: CASSLASSGRLETQYF. As DNA, the CDR3 is TGCGCCAGCAGCTTGGCCTCTAGCGGGAGATTGGAGACCCAGTACTTC.

V is TRBV4-3 and J is TRBJ2-5; 10 bases match TRBD1. The CDR3 has 19 amino acids. V was pared by 0 bases and J by 3 bases, with 13 bases of the junction left unmatched. Looked up from germline, CDR1 is LGHNA and CDR2 is YSLEER. CDR3 loop: CASSQEGWSETGGEETQYF. CDR3 coding DNA: TGCGCCAGCAGCCAAGAAGGGTGGTCCGAGACAGGGGGCGAAGAGACCCAGTACTTC.

CDR3 bases: TGTGCCAGCAGTTTGAGCGGGATAAATGAGCAGTTCTTC. This sequence encodes CASSLSGINEQFF. The rearrangement uses TRBV27 and TRBJ2-1; 7 nucleotides agree with TRBD2. CDR1 and CDR2 from the germline V gene are MNHEY and SMNVEV (reference sequence). This CDR3 is built from 13 residues. The ends lost 3 bases at V and 7 bases at J; junction bases unmatched: 3.

This clone appeared a single time. The gene calls are TRBV12-5 and TRBJ2-3; tentative D call: TRBD2 (5 bases). The CDR3 totals 15 residues. V gave up 7 bases and J gave up 2 bases, with 16 bases separating them. Germline CDR1 is LGHNT and CDR2 is FRNRAP. DNA of the CDR3: TGTGCTAGTGCCCGGAACGGGATGTCCACAGATACGCAGTATTTT. Its translation: CASARNGMSTDTQYF.

This clone was seen once. J is TRBJ2-1 and V is TRBV9, with 8 bases lining up with TRBD2. The CDR3 extends over 15 amino acids. Germline lookup yields CDR1 SGDLS and CDR2 YYNGEE. Unmatched junction bases numbered 9, after V lost 3 bases and J lost 7 bases. The DNA of the CDR3 is TGTGCCAGCAGCGACGGGACTAGAACTTTTAATGAGCAGTTCTTC. It encodes CASSDGTRTFNEQFF.